Sequencing of this TCR beta chain was carried out in a study of vaccination and CD4 T cells after COVID-19 (dated by TCRdb to between 2021 and 2024). With respect to the entire study: Convalescent patients had a positive SARS-CoV-2 result on nasal swab PCR, and of these patients, fewer than ten had mild disease and one had severe disease. In the convalescent cohort there were six males and four females, among whom were two Hispanic individuals, seven Caucasians, two Asians and one multiracial person. Overlapping spike peptide pools from SARS-CoV-2 and from the common cold coronaviruses HCoV-NL63, HCoV-OC43 and HCoV-229E were used as culture stimuli. Post-vaccine blood samples were taken a median of around 77 days after the second vaccine dose, with a range of roughly 13 to 250 days. The spike-specific CD4+ TCR repertoire was compared before and after mRNA vaccination in fewer than eleven COVID-19 convalescent patients and several infection-naive healthy vaccine recipients. As controls, cultures received a CEFX viral epitope pool (the positive control), an HIV-1 Nef peptide pool (the negative control), or no peptide at all. Two doses of either the Pfizer-BioNTech BNT162b2 vaccine (n=8) or the Moderna mRNA-1273 vaccine (n=2) were administered to participants. Post-COVID blood samples from convalescent patients were collected a median of roughly 100 days after diagnosis, with a range of roughly 30 to 170 days.

The protocol used for the library was PCR. TCR sequencing of DNA from cultured CD4+ T cells used the Oncomine TCR Beta short-read assay at the Johns Hopkins FTIC core. The QIAamp micro DNA kit was used to extract genomic DNA from the cultured CD4+ T cells. Oncomine TCR Beta libraries from cultured CD4+ T cells were pooled with unique dual indexes and sequenced on an Illumina iSeq 100. The original methods were these. Non-productive sequences were removed, and CDR3s that did not start with C, did not end with F or W, or were shorter than 7 amino acids were discarded. Antigen-specific clonotypes were identified with the MANAFEST web application by comparing peptide-stimulated wells with reference and other culture wells. For a clone to be called positive, the clone needed an FDR below 0.05, an odds ratio above 5, and a productive frequency above 0.1% in at least two of three replicate wells. Cross-reactive clonotypes were defined as significantly expanded in both SARS-CoV-2 spike wells and at least one common cold coronavirus spike condition. Similarity between CDR3 sequences was evaluated in R version 3.6.1 using Levenshtein distances (stringdist) and unrooted phylogenetic trees (ape). The public reads were run again by TCRdb, first through fastp at Q25 and then through MiXCR, and only productive beta chains were kept. For every CDR3 protein sequence, its rows merge into one entry that carries the most common genes and DNA. TCRdb's processing, not the authors' own work, is the source of the V and J calls. The sample records 20,000 or so distinct CDR3 sequences, nearly 50% of which are singletons. The ten largest make up around 5.5% of the sample.

The meaning of the sample's treatment or condition label: 10-day PBMC culture with coronavirus spike peptide pools or control peptides (ViraFEST assay). The ViraFEST assay was used in the study, in which antigen-specific T cells were expanded with peptide pools and expanded clonotypes were subsequently identified by TCR sequencing. The convalescent patients' positive SARS-CoV-2 PCR tests fell between March and December 2020, which was before the Alpha, Beta and Delta variants emerged in the United States. Each well held roughly 2.2 million PBMCs cultured in IMDM containing roughly 5.4% human AB serum and approximately 9.6 IU/ml IL-2, with 10 ug/ml peptide pools added. Half of the culture medium was replaced with fresh IL-2-containing medium on days 3 and 7. After about 10 days of culture, CD4+ T cells were isolated by negative selection using the EasySep CD4+ T cell isolation kit. PBMCs were separated from whole blood using Ficoll-Paque Plus gradient centrifugation and then either used fresh or cryopreserved at -140C. In general, triplicate wells were set up for every culture condition.

Points on this clonotype: What antigen it recognizes has not been identified. No quality values exist for individual bases; no much larger clone is one base distant.

The CDR3 starts with the cysteine, ends with the phenylalanine, and has 13 residues. Only the CDR3 part of the read is kept: 39 bases, read in frame from the first base. CDR1 and CDR2 are drawn from the germline V gene (reference sequence): DFQATT, SNEGSKA. Between the V and J ends, shortened by 6 bases and 5 bases respectively, the junction contains 17 bases. Study-wide findings and limitations: Among the post-vaccine SARS-CoV-2-reactive clones in convalescent patients, a median 86.3% showed up only after vaccination, which suggests vaccine-specific priming. Although the median number of SARS-CoV-2-reactive clonotypes went up from roughly 23 after infection to 30 to 45 after vaccination, the increase was not significant. Nearly all vaccine-specific clones in convalescent patients (304 of 307) were mono-reactive for SARS-CoV-2 spike rather than cross-reactive with common cold coronaviruses. Only a relatively small number of convalescent patients were included in the study, and early timepoints following natural infection were not analyzed.

The receptor's source is a human donor who had recovered from COVID-19. The rearranged chain carries TRBV20-1 and TRBJ2-7; matching of 5 bases hints at TRBD1 as the D gene. Specimen: CD4+ T cells from blood, cultured in vitro. The CDR3 here reads CSALKGKVDEQYF. The DNA is TGCAGTGCCCTTAAGGGGAAAGTGGACGAGCAGTACTTC.